This T cell receptor beta chain comes out of a study of blood T cell repertoires in COVID-19. Overall study context: Acute and convalescent COVID-19 samples came from the United States, Italy and Spain. From T cells, B-cell-depleted T cells, or PBMCs came the material, which was cDNA or gDNA.

Study processing details: Amplification of reference gene primers was used by the study to estimate nucleated cell counts. The assay was immunoSEQ multiplex PCR, and TCRdb's table has in-frame clones only and misses some. Clone size and the V and J calls come from that table; the DNA yielded D and trimming. This table has about 110,000 clones, 71% appearing once. From germline, CDR1 is KGHDR and CDR2 SFDVKD. CDR3 length: 16 amino acids. The ends lost 4 bases at V and 8 bases at J; junction bases unmatched: 15. The clonotype comes from a human donor with acute or convalescent COVID-19. The donor label of this sample is uncertain. The sequenced sample consisted of peripheral blood. The rearrangement links TRBV24-1 to TRBJ1-2, with 7 bases aligning to TRBD1. The CDR3 DNA sequence: TGTGCCACCAGTGACCCCCTACAGGGCAGGGGGATGGGCTACACCTTC. This gives the protein CATSDPLQGRGMGYTF.